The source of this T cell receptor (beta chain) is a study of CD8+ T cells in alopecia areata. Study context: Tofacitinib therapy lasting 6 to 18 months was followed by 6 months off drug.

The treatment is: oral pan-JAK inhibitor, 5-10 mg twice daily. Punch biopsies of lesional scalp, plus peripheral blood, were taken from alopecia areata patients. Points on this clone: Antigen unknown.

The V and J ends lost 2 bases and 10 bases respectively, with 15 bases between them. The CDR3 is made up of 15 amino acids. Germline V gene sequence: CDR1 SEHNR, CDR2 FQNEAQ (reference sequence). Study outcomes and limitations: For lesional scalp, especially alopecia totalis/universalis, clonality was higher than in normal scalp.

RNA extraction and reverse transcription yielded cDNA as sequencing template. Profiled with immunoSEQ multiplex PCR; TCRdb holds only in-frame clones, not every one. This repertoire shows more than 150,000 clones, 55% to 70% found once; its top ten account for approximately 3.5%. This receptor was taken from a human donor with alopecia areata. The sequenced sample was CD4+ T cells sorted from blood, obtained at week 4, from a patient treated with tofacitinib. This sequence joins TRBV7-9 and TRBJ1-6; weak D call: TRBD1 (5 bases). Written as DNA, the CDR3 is TGTGCCAGCAGCTTATCTAAGGGGAAGGGATCACCCCTCCACTTT. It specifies CASSLSKGKGSPLHF.